This TCR beta chain was recorded in a study of molecular identifiers for immune sequencing clone quantification. Across the study: Across replicate runs, RNA obtained from about 21,000 or 97,000 naive CD8 cells was divided into five, with four undergoing sequencing.

Using its own MiXCR run on the PCR reads, TCRdb lists one record per CDR3 protein. This table has around 460,000 distinct CDR3 sequences, about a quarter appearing once. The CDR3 consists of 17 residues. V was shortened by 5 bases and J by 3 bases, with 22 bases between the two germline ends. In germline, CDR1 is SEHNR, CDR2 FQNEAQ (reference sequence). The CD8+CD4-CCR7+CD45RA+ phenotype defined the sorted naive CD8 T cells. Material for sequencing was naive CD8+ T cells from blood, with Jurkat cell RNA spiked in. Subset here: FACS-sorted CD8+CD4-CCR7+CD45RA+ naive T cells. The TCR comes from a human donor in good health. Some libraries in this study had Jurkat cell RNA spiked in. The genes are TRBV7-9 and TRBJ1-1; weak D call: TRBD1 (5 bases). CDR3 sequence: CASSTNRRGGVDTEAFF. The CDR3 DNA reads as TGTGCCAGCAGCACCAACCGACGGGGAGGGGTCGACACTGAAGCTTTCTTT. The full variable domain, completed using reference TRBV7-9 and TRBJ1-1, is DTGVSQNPRHKITKRGQNVTFRCDPISEHNRLYWYRQTLGQGPEFLTYFQNEAQLEKSRLLSDRFSAERPKGSFSTLEIQRTEQGDSAMYLCASSTNRRGGVDTEAFFGQGTRLTVV.